One and the same sample provided the 30 T cell receptor beta chains below, sequenced in a study of blood T cell repertoires in COVID-19. Method: immunoSEQ multiplex PCR; TCRdb's copy keeps in-frame clones and lacks some. The repertoire holds 200,000 or so clones, with around 87% as singletons. Material for sequencing was PBMCs or T cells enriched from blood (not recorded which). Every receptor here comes from a man aged 25 to 40 in a cohort exposed to, infected with or recovered from COVID-19 (not recorded which).

The gene calls are TRBV19 and TRBJ1-2; the match to TRBD1 covers 12 bases. The V gene end was trimmed by 5 bases and the J gene end by 6 bases; junction bases not matched to a gene: 7. Germline CDR1 reads LNHDA; CDR2 reads SQIVND (reference sequence). The CDR3 consists of 15 residues. The CDR3 reads CASSQGTGGADGYTF. CDR3 DNA sequence: TGTGCCAGTAGTCAGGGGACAGGGGGCGCCGATGGCTACACCTTC.

The chain couples TRBV4-2 to TRBJ2-3, with TRBD2 identical over 10 bases. The CDR3 is made up of 15 amino acids. J gave up 6 bases and V 4 bases, and 7 bases lay outside the gene matches. The germline V gene has CDR1 LGHNA and CDR2 YNFKEQ. DNA for the CDR3: TGTGCCAGCAGCCTGGCTAGCGGGAGAGGGGATACGCAGTATTTT. Protein product: CASSLASGRGDTQYF.

The J gene is TRBJ2-7, the V gene TRBV12-2; TRBD2 is the table's D call, not checked against the DNA. TRBV12-2 is an annotated pseudogene. This CDR3 comprises 13 residues. CDR3 sequence reads: CASRLIPPYGQYF. The CDR3 DNA follows: TGTGCAAGTCGCTTAATACCACCCTACGGGCAGTACTTC.

The V gene is TRBV18, the J gene TRBJ1-2; TRBD1 matches 8 bases. The germline V gene encodes CDR1 KGHSH and CDR2 LQKENI. The CDR3 spans 14 residues. V was clipped by 3 bases and J by 4 bases; unmatched bases: 4. CDR3 amino acids: CASSPGQDFYGYTF. The CDR3 nucleotides read TGTGCCAGCTCACCGGGACAGGATTTCTATGGCTACACCTTC.

The chain is built from TRBV7-8 and TRBJ1-3; 10 positions agree with TRBD1. J gave up 0 bases and V 2 bases, and 7 bases lay outside the gene matches. This CDR3 is built from 18 residues. Germline V lookup: CDR1 SGHVS, CDR2 FQNEAQ. CDR3 in amino acids: CASSLKTGGFSSGNTIYF. The CDR3 coding sequence is TGTGCCAGCAGCTTAAAGACAGGGGGCTTTTCCTCTGGAAACACCATATATTTT. Supplemented by reference TRBV7-8 and TRBJ1-3, the full variable domain reads GAGVSQSPRYKVAKRGQDVALRCDPISGHVSLFWYQQALGQGPEFLTYFQNEAQLDKSGLPSDRFFAERPEGSVSTLKIQRTQQEDSAVYLCASSLKTGGFSSGNTIYFGEGSWLTVV.

J is TRBJ2-1 and V is TRBV19; 14 bases map to TRBD2. V gave up 5 bases and J gave up 8 bases; unmatched junction bases: 5. This CDR3 region has 15 residues. In germline, CDR1 is LNHDA, CDR2 SQIVND (reference sequence). CDR3 sequence (DNA): TGTGCCAGTAGTTGGACTAGCGGGAGGTTTCATGAGCAGTTCTTC. Its translation is CASSWTSGRFHEQFF.

With regard to this clone: One end of the junction varies from germline; a read error may be responsible. This chain joins TRBV6-1 and TRBJ2-1, with 8 bases fitting TRBD2. This CDR3 is built from 16 residues. Germline CDR1 and CDR2: MNHNS and SASEGT. In nucleotides, the CDR3 is TGTGCCAGCAGTGAAGGGGTTCGGGGGACTAGTGCTGAGGAGTTCTTC. Encoded protein: CASSEGVRGTSAEEFF.

The chain recombines TRBV5-4 with TRBJ2-1, with 15 bases identical to TRBD2. The CDR3 runs to 17 residues. Germline V gene sequence: CDR1 SGHNT, CDR2 YYREEE (reference sequence). V lost 3 bases and J lost 4; bases outside the gene matches: 5. CDR3: CASSWGTSGRRYNEQFF. In nucleotides, the CDR3 is TGTGCCAGCAGCTGGGGGACTAGCGGGAGGAGGTACAATGAGCAGTTCTTC.

This chain connects TRBV27 to TRBJ2-7; 11 bases align to TRBD1. The CDR3 totals 15 residues. Germline V gene data show CDR1 as MNHEY and CDR2 as SMNVEV (reference sequence). After removal of 0 bases from V and 5 bases from J, the junction contained 3 bases not matched to a gene. In DNA form, the CDR3 reads TGTGCCAGCAGTTTATCGGACAGGGGGCGCCACGAGCAGTACTTC. Encoded protein: CASSLSDRGRHEQYF.

The genes are TRBV28 and TRBJ1-2; no definite D call. The CDR3 covers 14 residues. The V end was cut by 3 bases, the J end by 4 bases, with 12 bases between. CDR1 is MDHEN, CDR2 SYDVKM, per germline. The CDR3: CASSFIFEGYGYTF. In DNA, the CDR3 is TGTGCCAGCAGTTTTATCTTTGAGGGCTATGGCTACACCTTC.

The genes are TRBV19 and TRBJ2-6; D not certain. The CDR3 extends over 15 amino acids. CDR1 and CDR2 (germline): LNHDA, SQIVND (reference sequence). V was shortened by 3 bases and J by 0 bases, with 6 bases between the two germline ends. For the CDR3, the DNA is TGTGCCAGTAGTATCCTCGTCTCTGGGGCCAACGTCCTGACTTTC. As protein: CASSILVSGANVLTF.

The chain employs TRBV12-5 and TRBJ1-6; unclear D gene. This CDR3 region has 15 residues. The V and J ends lost 7 bases and 7 bases respectively, with 17 bases between them. The germline CDR1 and CDR2 sequences are LGHNT and FRNRAP. The CDR3 loop is CASAEDGVMNSPLHF. CDR3 in DNA: TGTGCTAGTGCCGAAGACGGGGTTATGAATTCACCCCTCCACTTT. Using reference TRBV12-5 and TRBJ1-6 for the parts outside the CDR3, the full variable domain is DARVTQTPRHKVTEMGQEVTMRCQPILGHNTVFWYRQTMMQGLELLAYFRNRAPLDDSGMPKDRFSAEMPDATLATLKIQPSEPRDSAVYFCASAEDGVMNSPLHFGNGTRLTVT.

The gene calls are TRBV12-3 or TRBV12-4 and TRBJ1-2; perhaps TRBD1 as D (6 bases). V was trimmed by 0 bases and J by 5 bases, leaving 7 bases between them. The length of the CDR3 is 13 residues. The CDR3 is CASSLAGQYGYTF. CDR3 bases: TGTGCCAGCAGTTTAGCAGGACAGTATGGCTACACCTTC.

The chain uses TRBV11-3 and TRBJ1-1; 8 bases line up with TRBD1. V lost 8 bases, J lost 4 bases, and 15 bases stayed unmatched. The germline V gene has CDR1 SGHNT and CDR2 YENEEA. The CDR3 loop spans 16 amino acids. The DNA of the CDR3 is TGTGCCAGCCTCCTAGAGGACAGGGTCTCGAGCACTGAAGCTTTCTTT. This translates into CASLLEDRVSSTEAFF.

The table lists this clone with a count of one. The rearrangement uses TRBV27 and TRBJ1-2, with 7 bases identical to TRBD1. Losses at the gene ends were 6 bases for V and 5 bases for J; bases not matched to a gene: 15. Germline loops: CDR1 MNHEY, CDR2 SMNVEV (reference sequence). CDR3 length equals 16 residues. CDR3 sequence (DNA): TGTGCCAGCAGCGCGTATCTAACAGGGGATAGTTATGGCTACACCTTC. It yields the protein CASSAYLTGDSYGYTF.

The chain carries TRBV5-1 and TRBJ2-5, with 8 bases matching TRBD2. V lost 4 bases and J lost 2; bases outside the gene matches: 7. The CDR3 spans 15 residues. Germline V gene lookup returns CDR1 SGHRS and CDR2 YFSETQ. The CDR3: CASSTKGLDQETQYF. The CDR3 DNA sequence: TGCGCCAGCAGCACCAAGGGACTAGATCAAGAGACCCAGTACTTC.

V gene TRBV10-2 combines with J gene TRBJ1-5; a possible D gene is TRBD1 (6 bases). V lost 8 bases to trimming and J lost 2 bases, with 13 bases between them. The CDR3 consists of 14 residues. The germline V gene encodes CDR1 WSHSY and CDR2 SAAADI. The CDR3 region is CASGGGAGNQPQHF. The CDR3 coding sequence is TGCGCCAGCGGAGGGGGGGCTGGCAATCAGCCCCAGCATTTT.

The V gene is TRBV18, the J gene TRBJ2-1; 7 bases fit TRBD2. The ends lost 5 bases at V and 4 bases at J; junction bases unmatched: 8. The V gene's germline CDR1 is KGHSH and CDR2 LQKENI. The CDR3 is 15 amino acids. CDR3 in amino acids: CASSSGLQDYNEQFF. Here the CDR3 DNA reads TGTGCCAGCTCATCGGGACTACAAGATTACAATGAGCAGTTCTTC.

J is TRBJ2-7 and V is TRBV28; 9 bases map to TRBD1. With 0 bases clipped from V and 6 bases from J, the junction kept 12 bases outside the gene matches. Germline V CDR1 and CDR2: MDHEN, SYDVKM. This CDR3 comprises 17 residues. CDR3 DNA sequence: TGTGCCAGCAGTTTATGGGGCTCCGGGACAGGGTCGGGCGAGCAGTACTTC. Protein: CASSLWGSGTGSGEQYF.

This chain links TRBV10-3 with TRBJ2-7; D perhaps matches TRBD1 (6 bases). The V end lost 5 bases, the J end lost 6 bases, and 14 bases lay between the germline ends. This CDR3 has 13 residues. The germline V gene encodes CDR1 ENHRY and CDR2 SYGVKD. CDR3 sequence: CAISSSEDSEQYF. CDR3 bases: TGTGCCATCAGTTCCTCCGAGGACAGCGAGCAGTACTTC.

The V gene is TRBV9, the J gene TRBJ2-7, with 7 bases fitting TRBD1. The CDR3 spans 15 residues. V lost 3 bases, J lost 7 bases, and 13 bases stayed unmatched. Per germline, CDR1 SGDLS and CDR2 YYNGEE. The CDR3 nucleotides are TGTGCCAGCAGCGCAGGGACAGCCCAAAGGGGAGAGCAGTACTTC. This sequence encodes CASSAGTAQRGEQYF.

The chain carries TRBV27 and TRBJ2-7, with TRBD2 matching over 14 bases. V was clipped by 4 bases and J by 1 base; unmatched bases: 9. CDR1 and CDR2 from the germline V gene are MNHEY and SMNVEV (reference sequence). This CDR3 has 18 amino acids. CDR3 bases: TGTGCCAGCAGTTCAGGCGGACTAGCGGGAGGCCAATCCTACGAGCAGTACTTC. The encoded protein is CASSSGGLAGGQSYEQYF.

The chain joins TRBV21-1 to TRBJ1-4. TRBV21-1 is given as a pseudogene. The CDR3 contains 16 residues. DNA for the CDR3: TGTGCCAGCAGCAAAGAGCGGGGAGCAACTAATGAAAAACTGTTTTTT. Protein sequence: CASSKERGATNEKLFF.

The chain links TRBV28 to TRBJ1-4, with TRBD1 matching over 8 bases. J was trimmed by 7 bases and V by 4 bases; bases with no gene match: 8. Germline loops: CDR1 MDHEN, CDR2 SYDVKM. This CDR3 contains 15 residues. The CDR3 nucleotides are TGTGCCAGCAGTTCTCGACAGGGGTGGCGTGAAAAACTGTTTTTT. Protein sequence: CASSSRQGWREKLFF.

The rearrangement joins TRBV27 to TRBJ1-2; possible D gene TRBD1, 6 bases. CDR1 and CDR2 from the germline V gene are MNHEY and SMNVEV (reference sequence). The V and J ends lost 6 bases and 4 bases respectively, with 21 bases between them. CDR3 length: 16 residues. DNA for the CDR3: TGTGCCAGCAGCAGGGGAGTTACTTCCGATTTCTATGGCTACACCTTC. Encoded protein: CASSRGVTSDFYGYTF.

The rearrangement joins TRBV6-5 to TRBJ2-7; 7 positions agree with TRBD1. The germline CDR1 and CDR2 sequences are MNHEY and SVGAGI. The J segment lost 7 bases and the V segment lost 7 bases, leaving 13 bases of the junction unmatched. The CDR3 runs 14 residues. CDR3 amino acids: CASILGQVSIEQYF. The CDR3 region has the DNA TGTGCCAGCATTCTAGGACAGGTTTCCATAGAGCAGTACTTC.

This chain joins TRBV5-1 and TRBJ2-7; 11 bases line up with TRBD2. This CDR3 has 15 amino acids. Germline trimming cut 3 bases from V and 5 bases from J; bases unmatched to any gene: 7. In germline, CDR1 is SGHRS, CDR2 YFSETQ. The CDR3 DNA reads as TGCGCCAGCAGCTCTACTAGCGGGAGTTCCAACGAGCAGTACTTC. Translated: CASSSTSGSSNEQYF.

The chain employs TRBV6-4 and TRBJ2-1; 9 bases are a match to TRBD1. With V trimmed by 3 bases and J by 8 bases, 2 bases remained unmatched. Germline V CDR1 and CDR2: MRHNA, SNTAGT. The CDR3 spans 13 residues. The CDR3 nucleotides read TGTGCCAGCAGTGAGGACAGGGGCGATGAGCAGTTCTTC. It encodes CASSEDRGDEQFF.

The genes are TRBV27 and TRBJ1-2, with TRBD1 identical over 7 bases. V gave up 2 bases and J gave up 8 bases; unmatched junction bases: 5. The CDR3 spans 13 residues. Per germline, CDR1 MNHEY and CDR2 SMNVEV (reference sequence). CDR3 residues: CASSLHRGGGYTF. The CDR3, as DNA: TGTGCCAGCAGTTTACACAGGGGCGGGGGCTACACCTTC.

The V gene is TRBV19, the J gene TRBJ1-2; 9 bases map to TRBD1. The V and J ends lost 3 bases and 3 bases, in that order; junction bases with no gene match: 11. The V gene's germline CDR1 is LNHDA and CDR2 SQIVND (reference sequence). The CDR3 spans 17 residues. The CDR3 DNA sequence: TGTGCCAGTAGTATGCCCCGGACAGGGGTCTCCCACTATGGCTACACCTTC. It yields the protein CASSMPRTGVSHYGYTF.